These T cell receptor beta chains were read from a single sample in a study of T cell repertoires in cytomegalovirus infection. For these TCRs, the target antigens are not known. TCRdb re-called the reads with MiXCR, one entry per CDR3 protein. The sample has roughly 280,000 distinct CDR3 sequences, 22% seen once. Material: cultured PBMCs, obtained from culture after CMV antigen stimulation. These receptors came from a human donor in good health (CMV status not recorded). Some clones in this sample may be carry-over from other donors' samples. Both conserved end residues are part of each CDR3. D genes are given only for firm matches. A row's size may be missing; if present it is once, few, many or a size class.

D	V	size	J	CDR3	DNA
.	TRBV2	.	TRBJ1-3	CASRPQSGRNTIYF	TGTGCCAGCAGACCTCAAAGTGGGAGAAACACCATATATTTT
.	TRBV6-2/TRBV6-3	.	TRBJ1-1	CASSLWGTEAFF	TGTGCCAGCAGCTTATGGGGCACTGAAGCTTTCTTT
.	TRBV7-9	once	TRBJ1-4	CASSPGSPGEKLFF	TGTGCCAGCAGCCCGGGGTCCCCCGGCGAAAAACTGTTTTTT
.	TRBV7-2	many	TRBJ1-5	CASSLTGGGQPQHF	TGTGCCAGCAGCTTAACCGGGGGCGGACAGCCCCAGCATTTT
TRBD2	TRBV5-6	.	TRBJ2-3	CASSSGTSGRRHTDTQYF	TGTGCCAGCAGCTCCGGGACTAGCGGGAGGAGGCACACAGATACGCAGTATTTT
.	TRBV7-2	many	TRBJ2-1	CASSTTVSSYNEQFF	TGTGCCAGCAGCACAACGGTAAGCTCCTACAATGAGCAGTTCTTC
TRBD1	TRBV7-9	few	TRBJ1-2	CASLPAGGNYGYTF	TGTGCCAGCCTCCCTGCAGGGGGCAACTATGGCTACACCTTC
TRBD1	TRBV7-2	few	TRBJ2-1	CASSPGQSSNEQFF	TGTGCCAGCAGCCCGGGACAGAGTTCCAATGAGCAGTTCTTC
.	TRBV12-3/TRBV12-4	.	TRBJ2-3	CASRLEGDTQYF	TGTGCCAGCAGGCTCGAGGGCGATACGCAGTATTTT
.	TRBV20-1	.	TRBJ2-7	CSAANKGPWVSDEQYF	TGCAGTGCAGCGAATAAAGGGCCATGGGTGAGCGACGAGCAGTACTTC
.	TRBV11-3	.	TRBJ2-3	CASSLHSKTADTQYF	TGTGCCAGCAGCTTGCACTCTAAAACGGCCGATACGCAGTATTTT
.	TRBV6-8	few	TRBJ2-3	CASYPEREQGTDTQYF	TGTGCCAGCTATCCGGAAAGGGAGCAGGGCACAGATACGCAGTATTTT
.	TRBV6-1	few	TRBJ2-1	CASSESGATTNEQFF	TGTGCCAGCAGTGAGAGCGGCGCCACCACCAATGAGCAGTTCTTC
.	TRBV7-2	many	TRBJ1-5	CASSLAWGEHQPQHF	TGTGCCAGCAGCTTAGCTTGGGGAGAACATCAGCCCCAGCATTTT
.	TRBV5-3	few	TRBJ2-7	CASSSRQSSYEQYF	TGTGCCAGCAGCTCCCGACAGAGCTCCTACGAGCAGTACTTC
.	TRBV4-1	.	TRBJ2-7	CASSLEVERFYEQYF	TGCGCCAGCAGCCTCGAAGTTGAAAGATTCTACGAGCAGTACTTC
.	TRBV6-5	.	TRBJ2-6	CASSYSGESSGANVLTF	TGTGCCAGCAGTTACTCGGGCGAGAGCTCTGGGGCCAACGTCCTGACTTTC
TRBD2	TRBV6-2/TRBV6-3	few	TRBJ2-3	CASSYGLAGVRSTQYF	TGTGCCAGCAGTTACGGGCTAGCGGGAGTTCGGAGTACGCAGTATTTT
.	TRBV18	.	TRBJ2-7	CASSHSDSHYEQYF	TGTGCCAGCTCACATTCGGACAGCCACTACGAGCAGTACTTC
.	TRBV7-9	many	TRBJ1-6	CASSSQAIGLSYNSPLHF	TGTGCCAGCAGCTCCCAAGCAATAGGACTCTCCTATAATTCACCCCTCCACTTT
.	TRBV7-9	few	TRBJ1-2	CASSTSTGLSNYGYTF	TGTGCCAGCAGCACTTCCACAGGGCTTTCTAACTATGGCTACACCTTC
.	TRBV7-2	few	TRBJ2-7	CASSFRPLGEQYF	TGTGCCAGCAGCTTCCGCCCGCTGGGCGAGCAGTACTTC
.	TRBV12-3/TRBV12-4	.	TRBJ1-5	CASSYGVRLNQPQHF	TGTGCCAGCAGTTACGGGGTTCGTCTCAATCAGCCCCAGCATTTT